One and the same sample provided the 10 T cell receptor beta chains below, sequenced in a study of blood T cell repertoires in COVID-19. Repertoires were generated with immunoSEQ multiplex PCR, while TCRdb's copy carries only in-frame clones and drops some. The sample has about 150,000 clones, 80% to 90% seen once; the top ten hold roughly 13%. Sequences were obtained from peripheral blood. The receptors derive from a man aged 18 to 29 with COVID-19, enrolled during active disease.

This chain links TRBV9 with TRBJ2-1; D might be TRBD1 (6 bases). The ends were cut back, 7 bases at V and 0 bases at J, with 14 bases in the middle. The V gene's germline CDR1 is SGDLS and CDR2 YYNGEE. This CDR3 contains 15 residues. CDR3 residues: CASARQASSYNEQFF. DNA of the CDR3: TGTGCCAGCGCCAGACAGGCGAGCTCCTACAATGAGCAGTTCTTC.

This clone was seen more than once but under ten times. In nucleotides, the CDR3 is TGTGCCAGCAGCTTATCCGGGTTTAGCGGATACACAGATACGCAGTATTTT. Its translation: CASSLSGFSGYTDTQYF. The chain joins TRBV7-6 to TRBJ2-3; D possibly corresponds to TRBD2 (6 bases). This CDR3 has 17 residues. The V and J ends lost 2 bases and 2 bases respectively, with 17 bases between them. Germline V gives CDR1 SGHVS, CDR2 FNYEAQ.

The chain joins TRBV5-4 to TRBJ1-2; 12 bases match TRBD1. From germline, CDR1 is SGHNT and CDR2 YYREEE (reference sequence). Trimming took 4 bases from V and 3 from J; bases not matched to a gene: 10. The CDR3 has 17 amino acids. The chain's CDR3 is CASSAFGTGGSYYGYTF. CDR3 in DNA: TGTGCCAGCAGCGCTTTCGGGACAGGGGGCTCTTACTATGGCTACACCTTC.

This sequence joins TRBV4-3 and TRBJ2-1; D unclear. The V gene lost 4 bases and the J gene lost 0 bases, with 4 bases spanning the gap. Germline assignment: CDR1 LGHNA and CDR2 YSLEER. This CDR3 is 13 amino acids long. The CDR3 is CASSLSSYNEQFF. As DNA, the CDR3 is TGCGCCAGCAGCCTCTCCTCCTACAATGAGCAGTTCTTC.

The V call is TRBV10-3, the J call TRBJ1-2; 10 bases map to TRBD1. Trimming removed 6 bases from V and 2 bases from J; junction bases left unmatched: 3. The CDR3 totals 14 residues. Germline CDR1 ENHRY, CDR2 SYGVKD. The CDR3 DNA is TGTGCCATCAGCCTGACAGGGGGCAACTATGGCTACACCTTC. This codes for CAISLTGGNYGYTF.

The gene calls are TRBV7-3 and TRBJ2-1; 9 bases line up with TRBD2. CDR1 and CDR2 (germline): SGHTA, FQGTGA. V was clipped by 1 base and J by 8 bases; unmatched bases: 9. CDR3 length: 16 residues. The CDR3 sequence is CASSLMSPSGNDEQFF. DNA of the CDR3: TGTGCCAGCAGCTTAATGTCCCCTAGCGGGAACGATGAGCAGTTCTTC.

The chain uses TRBV6-1 and TRBJ2-7, with TRBD2 matching over 9 bases. V was clipped by 0 bases and J by 2 bases; unmatched bases: 2. This CDR3 is built from 15 residues. Germline CDR1 reads MNHNS; CDR2 reads SASEGT. The CDR3 coding sequence is TGTGCCAGCAGTGAAGCGCTAGCGGGACCCTACGAGCAGTACTTC. Translated: CASSEALAGPYEQYF.

The rearrangement joins TRBV28 to TRBJ1-3, with TRBD1 matching over 7 bases. The CDR3 extends over 15 amino acids. With 6 bases clipped from V and 4 bases from J, the junction kept 9 bases outside the gene matches. Germline V gives CDR1 MDHEN, CDR2 SYDVKM. The CDR3 reads CASSHSTGSGNTIYF. The CDR3 region has the DNA TGTGCCAGCAGCCACTCGACAGGGTCCGGAAACACCATATATTTT.

The chain joins TRBV7-2 to TRBJ2-4; D is possibly TRBD1 (6 bases). The length of the CDR3 is 14 residues. Germline-derived CDR1 and CDR2 are SGHTA and FQGNSA. V lost 1 base and J 6 bases, leaving 10 bases between the germline ends. The CDR3 DNA reads as TGTGCCAGCAGCTTAGACAGGGCAGGAAACATTCAGTACTTC. Residues: CASSLDRAGNIQYF.

V gene TRBV19 combines with J gene TRBJ1-1, with a tentative D call TRBD1 (6 bases). Germline V gene data show CDR1 as LNHDA and CDR2 as SQIVND (reference sequence). V was cut by 4 bases and J by 0 bases, with 9 bases left in between. The CDR3 length is 14 residues. DNA of the CDR3: TGTGCCAGTAGTAGTCGACAGGTGAACACTGAAGCTTTCTTT. Translation gives CASSSRQVNTEAFF.